A selection of T cell receptor beta chains follows, all from one sample in a study of blood T cell repertoires in COVID-19. TCRdb's copy holds only in-frame clones and misses some; the assay was immunoSEQ multiplex PCR. The sample contains roughly 230,000 clones, approximately 82% of which appear only once. The sequencing sample was made of peripheral blood. These receptors originate from a man in his forties with active or convalescent COVID-19. The CDR3 runs from the conserved cysteine through the conserved F or W. A D gene is named only where the DNA matches it firmly. A row's size may be missing; if present it is once, few, many or a size class.

TRBV6-6,TRBJ1-1,NA,NA,TGTGCCAGCAGTTACCCAGAACTGAACACTGAAGCTTTCTTT,CASSYPELNTEAFF
TRBV5-4,TRBJ1-1,NA,TRBD1,TGTGCCAGCAGCTCCGATTTTGGGACAGTGAACACTGAAGCTTTCTTT,CASSSDFGTVNTEAFF
TRBV29-1,TRBJ1-2,NA,TRBD1,TGCAGCGTCGAACAGGGGCTTGACGGCTACACCTTC,CSVEQGLDGYTF
TRBV24-1,TRBJ2-1,NA,TRBD2,TGTGCCGCCGAGGGACTAGCGGGTCGGCAGTTCTTC,CAAEGLAGRQFF
TRBV19,TRBJ1-1,NA,NA,TGTGCCAGTAGTCCCCGACGGGTGAACACTGAAGCTTTCTTT,CASSPRRVNTEAFF
TRBV4-3,TRBJ1-2,NA,TRBD1,TGCGCCAGCAGCCAAGTTGGGTTCGGGACAGGGGGCTCCTCAAACTATGGCTACACCTTC,CASSQVGFGTGGSSNYGYTF
TRBV5-1,TRBJ2-2,NA,TRBD1,TGCGCCAGCAGCTACGGAGGACAGGGACAAACCGGGGAGCTGTTTTTT,CASSYGGQGQTGELFF
TRBV11-2,TRBJ2-2,once,NA,TGTGCCAGCAGCTTTATCACCGGGGAGCTGTTTTTT,CASSFITGELFF
TRBV7-9,TRBJ1-5,once,TRBD1,TGTGCCAGCAGCCACGACAGGGGTAGCAATCAGCCCCAGCATTTT,CASSHDRGSNQPQHF
TRBV11-2,TRBJ1-1,NA,NA,TGTGCCAGCAGCCCCGACAGCATGAACACTGAAGCTTTCTTT,CASSPDSMNTEAFF
TRBV24-1,TRBJ2-7,NA,NA,TGTGCCACCAGTGATCCGGCTCGGGGGGCTTACGAGCAGTACTTC,CATSDPARGAYEQYF
TRBV4-3,TRBJ1-5,NA,TRBD1,TGCGCCAGCAGCCGGGGACAGGCCAATCAGCCCCAGCATTTT,CASSRGQANQPQHF
TRBV29-1,TRBJ1-5,NA,TRBD1,TGCAGCGTTGGGACAGGGAAAGGCAATCAGCCCCAGCATTTT,CSVGTGKGNQPQHF
TRBV6-1,TRBJ2-7,NA,NA,TGTGCCAGCAGCCCAGAGGTCCGGAAGAACGAGCAGTACTTC,CASSPEVRKNEQYF
TRBV18,TRBJ1-1,NA,TRBD1,TGTGCCAGCTCACAGGGGACAGTACAACCCTCCTTT,CASSQGTVQPSF
TRBV9,TRBJ2-7,NA,TRBD2,TGTGCCAGCAGCCCCAGGACTAGCGGGAGTCCGCGCGAGCAGTACTTC,CASSPRTSGSPREQYF
TRBV6-5,TRBJ1-2,NA,TRBD1,TGTGCCAGCAGTTACCTCAGGGGGCAATTGAATGGCTACACCTTC,CASSYLRGQLNGYTF
TRBV19,TRBJ1-3,NA,NA,TGTGCCACGTCTTCAGTTGTTGGAAACACCATATATTTT,CATSSVVGNTIYF
TRBV4-1,TRBJ2-1,NA,TRBD2,TGCGCCAGCAGCCAAGAGCGGGGACTAGCAAACAATGAGCAGTTCTTC,CASSQERGLANNEQFF
TRBV19,TRBJ2-5,NA,TRBD1,TGTGCCAGTACCGAAGGAGGACAGGGAGGTACAAGAGAGACCCAGTACTTC,CASTEGGQGGTRETQYF
TRBV2,TRBJ1-2,NA,NA,TGTGCCAGCTCAGCGGGGGGCGTACGCTATGGCTACACCTTC,CASSAGGVRYGYTF
TRBV14,TRBJ2-7,NA,NA,TGTGCCAGCAGCCAAGAAGAGACACACCTCTCCTACGAGCAGTACTTC,CASSQEETHLSYEQYF
TRBV11-3,TRBJ1-1,NA,TRBD1,TGTGCCAGCAGCTTAGATCAGACAGGGTTGAACACTGAAGCTTTCTTT,CASSLDQTGLNTEAFF
TRBV3-1/TRBV3-2,TRBJ1-1,NA,NA,TGTGCCAGCAGCCAAGAACTCATCATGAACACTGAAGCTTTCTTT,CASSQELIMNTEAFF
TRBV5-6,TRBJ2-7,NA,TRBD2,TGTGCCAGCAGTCTAAGCGGGACCTCCTACGAGCAGTACTTC,CASSLSGTSYEQYF
TRBV30,TRBJ2-3,NA,TRBD2,TGTGCCTGGAGTCGCGGGGGAGGCACAGATACGCAGTATTTT,CAWSRGGGTDTQYF
TRBV1,TRBJ1-2,few,NA,TGCACCAGCAGCCAAGGCCGGGACAGGGGGTTTTACACCTTC,CTSSQGRDRGFYTF
TRBV11-3,TRBJ2-5,NA,NA,TGTGCCAGCAGCTTAGATGGTCAGTGGGAGACCCAGTACTTC,CASSLDGQWETQYF
TRBV27,TRBJ2-1,NA,TRBD2,TGTGCCAGCAGGCCCGGGGGTAGCGGGAGAAGCAATGAGCAGTTCTTC,CASRPGGSGRSNEQFF
TRBV27,TRBJ2-3,NA,NA,TGTGCCAGCAAGATTGTGGAGGGAGGCACAGATACGCAGTATTTT,CASKIVEGGTDTQYF
TRBV19,TRBJ1-1,NA,TRBD1,TGTGCCAGTATTAACAGGGGTATGAACACTGAAGCTTTCTTT,CASINRGMNTEAFF
TRBV6-5,TRBJ2-7,NA,TRBD1,TGTGCCAGTTGGGCGGGACAGGGGCCGGGCGAGCAGTACTTC,CASWAGQGPGEQYF
TRBV6-5,TRBJ2-7,NA,TRBD1,TGTGCCAGCAGTTACGGGACAGGGACGCTCCACGAGCAGTACTTC,CASSYGTGTLHEQYF
TRBV7-9,TRBJ1-6,NA,TRBD1,TGTGCCAGCAGCTTAGACAGGGGCGGGTCACCCCTCCACTTT,CASSLDRGGSPLHF
TRBV6-6,TRBJ2-1,NA,TRBD2,TGTGCCAGCAGATCCCAGCGGGAGGGGTACAATGAGCAGTTCTTC,CASRSQREGYNEQFF
TRBV5-1,TRBJ1-2,NA,NA,TGCGCCAGCAGCTTGACAGAGTCTAACTATGGCTACACCTTC,CASSLTESNYGYTF
TRBV27,TRBJ1-6,NA,TRBD1,TGTGCCAGCAGTTTGGGGACAGTTTATAATTCACCCCTCCACTTT,CASSLGTVYNSPLHF
TRBV19,TRBJ1-3,NA,NA,TGTGCCAGTAGTGGAGAGGACAGAGACTCTGGAAACACCATATATTTT,CASSGEDRDSGNTIYF
TRBV4-2,TRBJ2-7,NA,NA,TGTGCCAGCAGCCAAGAACGGCGGTCCTACGAGCAGTACTTC,CASSQERRSYEQYF
TRBV9,TRBJ2-6,NA,TRBD1,TGTGCCAGCAGCGAGGGACAGAGCGAGGTTTTCAGCTCTGGGGCCAACGTCCTGACTTTC,CASSEGQSEVFSSGANVLTF
TRBV7-3,TRBJ2-3,NA,NA,TGTGCCAGCAGCGAGACTTCCCTCACAGATACGCAGTATTTT,CASSETSLTDTQYF
TRBV10-1,TRBJ2-4,NA,TRBD2,TGCGCCAGCATCCATTTCAGGGCGGGAGGGGCCAAAAACATTCAGTACTTC,CASIHFRAGGAKNIQYF
TRBV30,TRBJ1-1,NA,NA,TGTGCCGAAGGACGGAACGGGAGGGGAACTGAAGCTTTCTTT,CAEGRNGRGTEAFF
TRBV6-5,TRBJ2-1,NA,TRBD2,TGTGCCAGCACCTTTAGCGGGGGGACCGACAATGAGCAGTTCTTC,CASTFSGGTDNEQFF
TRBV5-1,TRBJ2-3,NA,TRBD1,TGCGCCAGCAGCTTCGGGACAGGGAGATCAGATACGCAGTATTTT,CASSFGTGRSDTQYF
TRBV19,TRBJ1-2,NA,TRBD1,TGTGCCAGTCGAGAAACAGGGGCCGACTATGGCTACACCTTC,CASRETGADYGYTF
TRBV30,TRBJ1-2,NA,NA,TGTGCCTGGAAGCCGGGAGGGTATGGCTACACCTTC,CAWKPGGYGYTF
TRBV3-1/TRBV3-2,TRBJ1-1,NA,NA,TGTGCCAGCAGCCTCAGGGCGACTTCACCGAACACTGAAGCTTTCTTT,CASSLRATSPNTEAFF
TRBV27,TRBJ2-1,NA,TRBD2,TGTGCCAGCACGCGGCTACTAGCGGGGGGCTACAATGAGCAGTTCTTC,CASTRLLAGGYNEQFF
TRBV12-5,TRBJ1-5,NA,NA,TGTGCTAGTGGTTTGGGGGAGGGGTATCAGCCCCAGCATTTT,CASGLGEGYQPQHF
TRBV30,TRBJ1-2,NA,NA,TGTGCCTGGAGTGTAGTTACGGGATTCAGTGGCTACACCTTC,CAWSVVTGFSGYTF
TRBV6-5,TRBJ2-7,NA,NA,TGTGCCAGCAGTTTGGGACACGTTTTCGAGCAGTACTTC,CASSLGHVFEQYF
TRBV3-1/TRBV3-2,TRBJ1-1,NA,TRBD1,TGTGCCAGCAGCCAAGGGGACAGCCCTTTTCGAACTGAAGCTTTCTTT,CASSQGDSPFRTEAFF
TRBV19,TRBJ2-1,few,NA,TGTGCCACCTCAGGGGGGACAGTGTTCAATGAGCAGTTCTTC,CATSGGTVFNEQFF
TRBV5-8,TRBJ1-1,NA,TRBD1,TGTGCCAGCCTCGGACAGGGGGCGCGAGCTTTCTTT,CASLGQGARAFF
TRBV19,TRBJ2-1,NA,TRBD2,TGTGCCAGTAGTCGGGGGGGGTCCTACAATGAGCAGTTCTTC,CASSRGGSYNEQFF
TRBV10-3,TRBJ2-1,NA,NA,TGTGCCATCAGTTTACAGGGCCAGAGCGATGAGCAGTTCTTC,CAISLQGQSDEQFF
TRBV11-2,TRBJ2-1,NA,NA,TGTGCCAGCAGCCCCGGCGGGGGCATGTGGAATGAGCAGTTCTTC,CASSPGGGMWNEQFF
TRBV15,TRBJ1-2,NA,TRBD1,TGTGCCACCAGCAGAGAAGGGGGCCACTATGGCTACACCTTC,CATSREGGHYGYTF